A selection of T cell receptor beta chains follows, all from one sample in a study of T cells in Graves' hyperthyroidism and ophthalmopathy. TCRdb re-called the multiplex PCR reads through MiXCR, storing one row per CDR3 protein. The data hold a few hundred thousand distinct CDR3 sequences, with about a fifth observed a single time. The sequenced sample consisted of blood. The receptors here all came from a woman aged 18-29 years with Graves' hyperthyroidism. CDR3s include the opening cysteine and the closing phenylalanine or tryptophan. The D gene is left open where the match is weak. The size field is filled for only some rows; it gives once, few, many or a size class.

size: many; V: TRBV13; D: -; J: TRBJ1-1; DNA: TGTGCCAGCAGCCTCCTCCGACGGGGGCTGGGGGCTTTCTTT; CDR3: CASSLLRRGLGAFF
size: -; V: TRBV18; D: -; J: TRBJ2-7; DNA: TGTGCCAGCTCCCGCAACGGCGACAGAAACTACGAGCAGTACTTC; CDR3: CASSRNGDRNYEQYF
size: many; V: TRBV6-2/TRBV6-3; D: TRBD1; J: TRBJ1-2; DNA: TGTGCCAGCTCGATAACCGGGACAGCTAACTATGGCTACACCTTC; CDR3: CASSITGTANYGYTF
size: many; V: TRBV6-5; D: -; J: TRBJ2-7; DNA: TGTGCCAGCAGTTACTCGAGGGGTGACTCCTACGAGCAGTACTTC; CDR3: CASSYSRGDSYEQYF
size: few; V: TRBV11-1; D: -; J: TRBJ2-2; DNA: TGTGCCAGCAGCTCCGCCGGGGGGCGGAGGACCGGGGAGCTGTTTTTT; CDR3: CASSSAGGRRTGELFF
size: -; V: TRBV27; D: -; J: TRBJ2-2; DNA: TGTGCCAGCAGTTTGCAGGGACCGCCCCCCGGGGAGCTGTTTTTT; CDR3: CASSLQGPPPGELFF
size: many; V: TRBV6-2/TRBV6-3; D: TRBD2; J: TRBJ2-7; DNA: TGTGCCAGCAGTTACCCTCCGGGGGGTACGACCTACGAGCAGTACTTC; CDR3: CASSYPPGGTTYEQYF
size: many; V: TRBV7-6; D: TRBD1; J: TRBJ1-5; DNA: TGTGCCAGCAGCCGAGGACAGGGCGGTCAGCCCCAGCATTTT; CDR3: CASSRGQGGQPQHF
size: -; V: TRBV6-2/TRBV6-3; D: -; J: TRBJ2-7; DNA: TGTGCCAGCAGCCTTGGGTTGTTTGGGGATGATAGCTCCTACGAGCAGTACTTC; CDR3: CASSLGLFGDDSSYEQYF
size: many; V: TRBV7-3; D: -; J: TRBJ1-6; DNA: TGTGCCAGCAGCTTGTCGGGACGCACCTATAATTCACCCCTCCACTTT; CDR3: CASSLSGRTYNSPLHF
size: many; V: TRBV11-3; D: -; J: TRBJ2-2; DNA: TGTGCCAGCAGCTTACTCAGCACCGGGGAGCTGTTTTTT; CDR3: CASSLLSTGELFF
size: many; V: TRBV7-9; D: TRBD2; J: TRBJ2-5; DNA: TGTGCCAGCAGAGGACTAGCGCAACCCCAAGAGACCCAGTACTTC; CDR3: CASRGLAQPQETQYF
size: many; V: TRBV11-2; D: -; J: TRBJ1-1; DNA: TGTGCCAGCAGCTTAGATCCCTCAGGGGTCACTGAAGCTTTCTTT; CDR3: CASSLDPSGVTEAFF
size: few; V: TRBV30; D: TRBD1; J: TRBJ1-1; DNA: TGTGCCTGGGAGAAATGGGACAGGGGCAAGTCTGAAGCTTTCTTT; CDR3: CAWEKWDRGKSEAFF
size: many; V: TRBV12-3/TRBV12-4; D: -; J: TRBJ2-4; DNA: TGTGCCAGCAGCCCCCGGAGGGCATCAATTCAGTACTTC; CDR3: CASSPRRASIQYF
size: many; V: TRBV12-3/TRBV12-4; D: TRBD1; J: TRBJ2-7; DNA: TGTGCCAGCAGGTGGACAGGGAGCTACGAGCAGTACTTC; CDR3: CASRWTGSYEQYF
size: many; V: TRBV12-3/TRBV12-4; D: -; J: TRBJ2-2; DNA: TGTGCCAGCAGTCTGAACCGTAAAGCGGTCCACACCGGGGAGCTGTTTTTT; CDR3: CASSLNRKAVHTGELFF
size: many; V: TRBV7-8; D: -; J: TRBJ1-1; DNA: TGTGCCAGCAGCTACGGGACATTTAACACTGAAGCTTTCTTT; CDR3: CASSYGTFNTEAFF
size: few; V: TRBV4-1; D: -; J: TRBJ1-5; DNA: TGCGCCAGCAGCCAAGTTCGAAGGGGCCGGGGGCAGCCCCAGCATTTT; CDR3: CASSQVRRGRGQPQHF
size: few; V: TRBV12-3/TRBV12-4; D: TRBD1; J: TRBJ1-6; DNA: TGTCCTTGGACAGGGAGCCATTCACCCCTCCACTTT; CDR3: CPWTGSHSPLHF
size: many; V: TRBV24-1; D: -; J: TRBJ2-3; DNA: TGTGCCACCAGTGATTGGACCAGAGGTACGCAGTATTTT; CDR3: CATSDWTRGTQYF
size: many; V: TRBV20-1; D: TRBD1; J: TRBJ1-2; DNA: TGCAGTGCTAGCCTCCGGGACAGGAACTATGGCTACACCTTC; CDR3: CSASLRDRNYGYTF
size: many; V: TRBV2; D: -; J: TRBJ1-5; DNA: TGTGCCAGCAGTGATACCACGTCCAATCAGCCCCAGCATTTT; CDR3: CASSDTTSNQPQHF
size: many; V: TRBV6-5; D: TRBD1; J: TRBJ1-2; DNA: TGTGCCAGCAGTTACGGGGGACAGGTTAAGGATGGCTACACCTTC; CDR3: CASSYGGQVKDGYTF
size: -; V: TRBV20-1; D: -; J: TRBJ1-5; DNA: TGCAGTGCTAGAGTCGGGCAGGGAAGGATTGGGGGGCCCCAGCATTTT; CDR3: CSARVGQGRIGGPQHF
size: many; V: TRBV15; D: -; J: TRBJ2-7; DNA: TGTGCCACCAGCAGAGGACCCGCGGACGAGCAGTACTTC; CDR3: CATSRGPADEQYF
size: many; V: TRBV19; D: TRBD1; J: TRBJ2-2; DNA: TGTGCCAGTAGTACCTCTACGGACAGGGTAACTGTTTTCGGGGAGCTGTTTTTT; CDR3: CASSTSTDRVTVFGELFF
size: many; V: TRBV20-1; D: -; J: TRBJ1-5; DNA: TGCAGTGCTAGAGGGACAATAAATCAACCCCAGCATTTT; CDR3: CSARGTINQPQHF
size: many; V: TRBV20-1; D: -; J: TRBJ1-5; DNA: TGCAGTGCTAGTCAGATCGGACGGCAGCCCCAGCATTTT; CDR3: CSASQIGRQPQHF
size: few; V: TRBV5-5; D: -; J: TRBJ1-5; DNA: TGTGCCAGCAGCTGGGGGACGGGCGGACAGCCCCAGCATTTT; CDR3: CASSWGTGGQPQHF
size: many; V: TRBV19; D: -; J: TRBJ1-5; DNA: TGTGCCAGTAGTCGGGAAATTTATAGCAATCAGCCCCAGCATTTT; CDR3: CASSREIYSNQPQHF
size: once; V: TRBV27; D: -; J: TRBJ1-1; DNA: TGTGCCAGCAGTCTAAAGGTCGGGGCCACTGAAGCTTTCTTT; CDR3: CASSLKVGATEAFF
size: many; V: TRBV20-1; D: -; J: TRBJ1-1; DNA: TGCAGTGCTAGAGATCCAGCTAACACTGAAGCTTTCTTT; CDR3: CSARDPANTEAFF
size: many; V: TRBV9; D: TRBD1; J: TRBJ1-1; DNA: TGTGCCAGCAGCGTAGGGACAGGGGGGATGAACACTGAAGCTTTCTTT; CDR3: CASSVGTGGMNTEAFF
size: -; V: TRBV12-3/TRBV12-4; D: -; J: TRBJ2-2; DNA: TGTGCCAGCAGTTTAGCCGATTCATCGGCCGGGGAGCTGTTTTTT; CDR3: CASSLADSSAGELFF
size: many; V: TRBV11-2; D: -; J: TRBJ1-2; DNA: TGTACCAGCAGTCCTATTGAGCAATCTGGCTACACCTTC; CDR3: CTSSPIEQSGYTF
size: many; V: TRBV5-6; D: TRBD2; J: TRBJ2-7; DNA: TGTGCCAGCAACGGTATGGGGAAGCGGGGGAATTACGAGCAGTACTTC; CDR3: CASNGMGKRGNYEQYF
size: -; V: TRBV6-1; D: -; J: TRBJ1-1; DNA: TGTGCCAGCAGGAGGACAGACTTGAACATTGAAGCCTTCTTT; CDR3: CASRRTDLNIEAFF
size: many; V: TRBV28; D: TRBD1; J: TRBJ2-7; DNA: TGTGCCAGCAGCCCGATTATAACCGGGACAGGGGACGAGCAGTACTTC; CDR3: CASSPIITGTGDEQYF
size: many; V: TRBV12-5; D: -; J: TRBJ1-1; DNA: TGTGCTAGTGGTTTCAGTGGGGCAGGACGAATGAACACTGAAGCTTTCTTT; CDR3: CASGFSGAGRMNTEAFF
size: many; V: TRBV29-1; D: -; J: TRBJ2-7; DNA: TGCAGCGTTGTGGTTCGCTCCCTTTTGGCCGAGCAGTACTTC; CDR3: CSVVVRSLLAEQYF
size: -; V: TRBV12-3/TRBV12-4; D: -; J: TRBJ2-5; DNA: TGTGCCAGCAGCCCGCGATCTGAGGGGACCCAGTACTTC; CDR3: CASSPRSEGTQYF
size: once; V: TRBV24-1; D: TRBD2; J: TRBJ2-5; DNA: TGTGCCACCAGTTTGGCTAGCGGGAAAGGGGAGACCCAGTACTTC; CDR3: CATSLASGKGETQYF
size: few; V: TRBV19; D: -; J: TRBJ2-7; DNA: TGTGCCAGTGGGGACGGTGGCAAGCAGTACTTC; CDR3: CASGDGGKQYF
size: many; V: TRBV20-1; D: -; J: TRBJ1-2; DNA: TGCAGTGCTAGCGACGCTAGGGAGGCGGCCTATGGCTACACCTTC; CDR3: CSASDAREAAYGYTF
size: many; V: TRBV28; D: -; J: TRBJ2-7; DNA: TGTGCCAGCAGTTCCTCCCCCCGCAGTCCGGGGGAGCAGTACTTC; CDR3: CASSSSPRSPGEQYF